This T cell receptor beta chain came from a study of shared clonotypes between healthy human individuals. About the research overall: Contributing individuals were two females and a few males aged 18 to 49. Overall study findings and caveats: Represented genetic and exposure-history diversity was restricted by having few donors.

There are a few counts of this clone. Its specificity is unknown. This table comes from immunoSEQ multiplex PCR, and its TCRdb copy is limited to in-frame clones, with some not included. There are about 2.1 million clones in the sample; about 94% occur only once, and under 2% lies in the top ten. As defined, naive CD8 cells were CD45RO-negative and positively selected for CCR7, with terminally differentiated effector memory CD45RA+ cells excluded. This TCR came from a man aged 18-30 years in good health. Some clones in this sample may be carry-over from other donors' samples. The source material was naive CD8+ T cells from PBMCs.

As DNA, the CDR3 is TGCAGCGTAGCGGGACAGGGGTCCACTGAAGCTTTCTTT. Amino acid sequence: CSVAGQGSTEAFF. The V and J genes are TRBV29-1 and TRBJ1-1; 10 bases line up with TRBD1. J lost 4 bases, V lost 6 bases, and 5 bases had no gene match. Germline loops: CDR1 SQVTM, CDR2 ANQGSEA. The CDR3 has 13 amino acids.